Following are 20 T cell receptor beta chains from one sample sequenced in a study of shared T cell receptors in the human thymus. Assay: immunoSEQ multiplex PCR; the TCRdb copy retains only in-frame clones and omits some. This table holds about 710,000 clones, 87% found once. Another study also made use of these data, one on human thymus T cells.

Material: thymocytes. The receptors shown here come from a boy in the first two years of life with a congenital heart defect.

V is TRBV4-3 and J is TRBJ1-1, with 8 bases matching TRBD1. V shed 4 bases, J shed 1 base, and the junction held 8 bases outside the gene matches. The CDR3 is made up of 16 amino acids. Germline V gene data show CDR1 as LGHNA and CDR2 as YSLEER. The DNA for the CDR3 is TGCGCCAGCAGCCTAGGAAGGACAGGGAGGAACACTGAAGCTTTCTTT. This translates into CASSLGRTGRNTEAFF.

The chain carries TRBV5-5 and TRBJ1-6, with a possible D match to TRBD1 (6 bases). The CDR3 runs to 16 residues. Trimming stripped 0 bases from V and 8 bases from J, with 15 bases between. Per germline, CDR1 SGHKS and CDR2 YYEKEE (reference sequence). CDR3 DNA sequence: TGTGCCAGCAGCTTGGATCTGTGGGGGGGCGATTCACCCCTCCACTTT. It translates to CASSLDLWGGDSPLHF.

V usage is TRBV29-1 and J usage is TRBJ1-2; no reliable D call. This CDR3 comprises 11 residues. Trimming removed 6 bases from V and 3 bases from J, with 8 bases in between. Germline CDR1 reads SQVTM; CDR2 reads ANQGSEA. The CDR3 spells CSVAVDYGYTF. Here the CDR3 DNA reads TGCAGCGTGGCAGTGGACTATGGCTACACCTTC.

The chain uses TRBV7-2 and TRBJ2-7; 9 positions agree with TRBD1. The V and J ends lost 5 bases and 0 bases, in that order; junction bases with no gene match: 8. CDR3 length: 16 residues. From germline, CDR1 is SGHTA and CDR2 FQGNSA. This CDR3 reads CASSPPGTGSSYEQYF. The CDR3 bases are TGTGCCAGCAGCCCTCCCGGGACAGGGAGCTCCTACGAGCAGTACTTC.

The gene calls are TRBV25-1 and TRBJ1-1; no clear D. The germline CDR1 and CDR2 sequences are MGHDK and SYGVNS. The CDR3 has 12 amino acids. Trimming took off 4 bases at V and 2 bases at J, with 5 bases between the two ends. The CDR3 nucleotides read TGTGCCAGCAGTGCCCCTAACACTGAAGCTTTCTTT. This gives the protein CASSAPNTEAFF.

A single count supports this clone. The chain employs TRBV15 and TRBJ2-7, with D hard to call. The CDR3 is 15 amino acids. Trimming removed 0 bases at V and 2 bases at J, with 11 bases between. CDR1 is LNHNV and CDR2 is YYDKDF in the germline V gene (reference sequence). CDR3 DNA sequence: TGTGCCACCAGCAGAGATCCCACATTCACCTACGAGCAGTACTTC. Encoded protein: CATSRDPTFTYEQYF.

The rearrangement uses TRBV5-1 and TRBJ2-1, with 14 bases identical to TRBD2. The length of the CDR3 is 20 residues. J gave up 0 bases and V 1 base, and 9 bases lay outside the gene matches. In germline, CDR1 is SGHRS, CDR2 YFSETQ. The CDR3 DNA reads TGCGCCAGCAGCTTGTCAGGACTAGCGGGGGGTTATAGCTCCTACAATGAGCAGTTCTTC. Translated, it gives CASSLSGLAGGYSSYNEQFF.

The V and J genes are TRBV7-2 and TRBJ1-2; D gene unclear. This CDR3 is 16 amino acids long. The germline V gene has CDR1 SGHTA and CDR2 FQGNSA. The germline V and J ends were trimmed by 5 bases and 4 bases, with 20 bases remaining between them. This CDR3 is CASSDPLTTSAYGYTF. CDR3 in DNA: TGTGCCAGCAGCGACCCACTAACTACGAGCGCCTATGGCTACACCTTC.

This chain joins TRBV19 and TRBJ1-1; D remains unclear. Trimming cost V 9 bases and J 5 bases, with 13 bases left between them. In germline, CDR1 is LNHDA, CDR2 SQIVND (reference sequence). There are 12 residues in the CDR3. CDR3 region: CASQAGSTEAFF. The CDR3 DNA follows: TGTGCCAGCCAGGCTGGTTCGACTGAAGCTTTCTTT.

This sequence joins TRBV11-2 and TRBJ2-3; 8 bases line up with TRBD2. V shed 1 base and J 6 bases; nucleotides not matched to a gene: 15. Germline V gene data show CDR1 as SGHAT and CDR2 as FQNNGV. CDR3 length: 18 amino acids. CDR3 amino acids: CASSLGGSGARGADTQYF. In DNA, the CDR3 is TGTGCCAGCAGCTTAGGCGGTAGCGGGGCCCGGGGGGCGGATACGCAGTATTTT.

V and J are TRBV5-6 and TRBJ1-2; D gene unclear. CDR1 SGHDT and CDR2 YYEEEE come from the germline V gene. The CDR3 spans 15 residues. V gave up 0 bases and J gave up 4 bases, with 13 bases separating them. As DNA, the CDR3 is TGTGCCAGCAGCTTGGACGGGATGAGATTCTATGGCTACACCTTC. Its translation is CASSLDGMRFYGYTF.

Turning to this clone: Germline and junction disagree at one end, which may indicate a read error. This chain links TRBV28 with TRBJ1-2; weak D call: TRBD1 (5 bases). CDR1 MDHEN and CDR2 SYDVKM come from the germline V gene. This CDR3 comprises 15 residues. The CDR3 protein is CAISSAEARVYGYTF. CDR3 nucleotides: TGTGCCATCAGTTCGGCCGAGGCCAGGGTCTATGGCTACACCTTC.

In its sample, this clone was seen once. This chain uses TRBV15 with TRBJ2-6, with D perhaps TRBD1 (5 bases). Deletions cut 2 bases from V and 0 bases from J, with 11 bases between. This CDR3 region has 17 residues. Looked up from germline, CDR1 is LNHNV and CDR2 is YYDKDF (reference sequence). CDR3 in DNA: TGTGCCACCAGCAGAACCAGACAGAGCTCTGGGGCCAACGTCCTGACTTTC. Its translation is CATSRTRQSSGANVLTF.

This chain connects TRBV7-9 to TRBJ1-2; 7 nucleotides agree with TRBD1. V dropped 4 bases and J dropped 4; count of bases not matched to a gene: 6. Germline V gene lookup returns CDR1 SEHNR and CDR2 FQNEAQ (reference sequence). The CDR3 totals 14 residues. In DNA form, the CDR3 reads TGTGCCAGCAGCTCGGGACAGCCCCCCTATGGCTACACCTTC. It yields the protein CASSSGQPPYGYTF.

This clone was detected a few times. CDR3 DNA: TGCGCCAGCAGAGGGCGACTAGCGGGAGGAGGGACAGATACGCAGTATTTT. It encodes CASRGRLAGGGTDTQYF. V usage is TRBV10-2 and J usage is TRBJ2-3; TRBD2 aligns across 13 bases. The germline V gene encodes CDR1 WSHSY and CDR2 SAAADI. The CDR3 sequence is 17 residues long. V shed 6 bases, J shed 3 bases, and the junction held 9 bases outside the gene matches.

V usage is TRBV28 and J usage is TRBJ1-2; no firm D call. This CDR3 has 13 residues. Trimming removed 5 bases from V and 2 bases from J, with 9 bases in between. Germline V gene lookup returns CDR1 MDHEN and CDR2 SYDVKM. The CDR3 sequence: CASSPDTNYGYTF. The DNA of the CDR3 is TGTGCCAGCAGTCCCGACACAAACTATGGCTACACCTTC.

This clone was detected once. CDR3 sequence reads: CASSLIRGGGYNEQFF. The CDR3 DNA is TGTGCCAGCAGCCTTATTAGAGGGGGCGGCTACAATGAGCAGTTCTTC. The chain uses TRBV11-2 and TRBJ2-1; 7 bases match TRBD1. Per germline, CDR1 SGHAT and CDR2 FQNNGV. This CDR3 has 16 residues. Germline trimming cut 5 bases from V and 3 bases from J; bases unmatched to any gene: 10.

The chain joins TRBV6-5 to TRBJ1-6; 9 bases fit TRBD1. The CDR3 sequence is 15 residues long. From germline, CDR1 is MNHEY and CDR2 SVGAGI. The trim removed 4 bases at V and 7 bases at J, leaving 5 bases unmatched. CDR3 sequence reads: CASSSGQGRNSPLHF. The CDR3 DNA sequence: TGTGCCAGCAGTTCAGGACAGGGGCGAAATTCACCCCTCCACTTT.

The V call is TRBV10-3, the J call TRBJ1-1, with 10 positions matching TRBD1. This CDR3 is built from 16 residues. Germline assignment: CDR1 ENHRY and CDR2 SYGVKD. V shed 7 bases, J shed 6 bases, and the junction held 14 bases outside the gene matches. The CDR3 bases are TGTGCCATCAAGGCGGGGGGGGACAGGGGCCAGTCTGAAGCTTTCTTT. Its protein is CAIKAGGDRGQSEAFF.

The rearrangement links TRBV5-1 to TRBJ2-7, with a weak D call TRBD1 (6 bases). Germline loops: CDR1 SGHRS, CDR2 YFSETQ. V was clipped by 0 bases and J by 0 bases, with 16 bases between them. This CDR3 has 17 amino acids. CDR3 region: CASSLVGQGTSSYEQYF. The CDR3, as DNA: TGCGCCAGCAGCTTGGTAGGGCAGGGGACCTCCTCCTACGAGCAGTACTTC.